Listed here is a single TCR beta chain. Its antigen remains unknown. The record originates from a study of cytomegalovirus exposure and HLA in healthy donors. Study-wide points: In a later analysis, across HLA loci, associated TCR counts were highest for DRB1, lowest for HLA-C. Reportedly, HLA-A and HLA-B alleles of most subjects were accurately predicted from TCR beta.

Amplification used 60 Vbeta primers and 13 Jbeta primers. Clones were read by immunoSEQ multiplex PCR, and TCRdb kept only the in-frame ones, dropping some. This table holds roughly 200,000 clones, around 81% found once. CDR1 is SGHTS and CDR2 is YDEGEE in the germline V gene. The CDR3 loop spans 12 amino acids. With 4 bases removed from V and 4 bases from J, the gap between germline ends came to 9 bases. Sequenced material: PBMCs. This TCR came from a man between 25 and 39 years old in good health and CMV-seronegative. The rearrangement joins TRBV5-8 to TRBJ2-7; no firm D call. CDR3 sequence: CASSGFGYEQYF. As DNA, the CDR3 is TGTGCCAGCAGCGGTTTCGGTTACGAGCAGTACTTC.